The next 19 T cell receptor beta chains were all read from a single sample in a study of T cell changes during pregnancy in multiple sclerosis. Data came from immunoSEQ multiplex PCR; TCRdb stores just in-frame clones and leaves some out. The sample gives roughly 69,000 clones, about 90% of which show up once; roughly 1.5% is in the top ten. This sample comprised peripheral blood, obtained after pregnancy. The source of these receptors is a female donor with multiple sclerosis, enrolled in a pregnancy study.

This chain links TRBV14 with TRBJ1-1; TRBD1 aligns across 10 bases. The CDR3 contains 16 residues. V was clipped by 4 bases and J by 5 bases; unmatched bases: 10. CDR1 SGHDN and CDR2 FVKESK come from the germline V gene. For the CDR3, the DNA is TGTGCCAGCAGCCTCGTTTTGGACAGGGGGGTGACTGAAGCTTTCTTT. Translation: CASSLVLDRGVTEAFF.

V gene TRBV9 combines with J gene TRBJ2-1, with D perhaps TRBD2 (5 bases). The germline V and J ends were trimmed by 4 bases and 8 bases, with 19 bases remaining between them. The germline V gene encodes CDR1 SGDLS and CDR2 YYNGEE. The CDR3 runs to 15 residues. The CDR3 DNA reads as TGTGCCAGCAGCCCCACCCCACTCCGGGATCATGAGCAGTTCTTC. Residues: CASSPTPLRDHEQFF.

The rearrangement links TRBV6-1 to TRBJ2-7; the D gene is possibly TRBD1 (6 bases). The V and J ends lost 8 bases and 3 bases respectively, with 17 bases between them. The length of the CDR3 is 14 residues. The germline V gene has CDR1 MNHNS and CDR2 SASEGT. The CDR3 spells CASGRERGGYEQYF. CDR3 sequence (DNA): TGTGCCAGCGGAAGGGAGAGAGGGGGCTACGAGCAGTACTTC.

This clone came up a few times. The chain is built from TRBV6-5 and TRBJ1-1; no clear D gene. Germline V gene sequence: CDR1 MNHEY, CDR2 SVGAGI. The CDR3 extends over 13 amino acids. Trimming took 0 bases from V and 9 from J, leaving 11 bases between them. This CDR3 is CASSYSEANKAFF. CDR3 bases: TGTGCCAGCAGTTACTCGGAAGCGAACAAAGCTTTCTTT.

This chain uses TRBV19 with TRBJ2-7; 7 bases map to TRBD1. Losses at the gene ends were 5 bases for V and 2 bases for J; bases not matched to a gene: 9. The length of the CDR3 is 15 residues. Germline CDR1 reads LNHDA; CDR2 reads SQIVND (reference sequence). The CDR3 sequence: CASSDPGQLAYEQYF. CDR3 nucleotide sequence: TGTGCCAGTAGTGACCCGGGACAGCTGGCCTACGAGCAGTACTTC.

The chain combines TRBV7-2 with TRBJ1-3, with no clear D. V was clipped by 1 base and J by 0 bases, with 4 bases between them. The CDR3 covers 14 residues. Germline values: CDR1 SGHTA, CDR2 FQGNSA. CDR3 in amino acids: CASSLDSSGNTIYF. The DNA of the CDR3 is TGTGCCAGCAGCTTAGACAGCTCTGGAAACACCATATATTTT. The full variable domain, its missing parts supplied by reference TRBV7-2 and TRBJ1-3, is GAGVSQSPSNKVTEKGKDVELRCDPISGHTALYWYRQSLGQGLEFLIYFQGNSAPDKSGLPSDRFSAERTGGSVSTLTIQRTQQEDSAVYLCASSLDSSGNTIYFGEGSWLTVV.

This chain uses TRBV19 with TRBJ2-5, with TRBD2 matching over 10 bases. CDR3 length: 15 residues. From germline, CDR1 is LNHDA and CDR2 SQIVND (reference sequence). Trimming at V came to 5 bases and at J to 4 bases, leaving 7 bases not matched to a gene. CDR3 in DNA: TGTGCCAGTAGTTATTCTAGCGGGAGCCCAGAGACCCAGTACTTC. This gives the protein CASSYSSGSPETQYF.

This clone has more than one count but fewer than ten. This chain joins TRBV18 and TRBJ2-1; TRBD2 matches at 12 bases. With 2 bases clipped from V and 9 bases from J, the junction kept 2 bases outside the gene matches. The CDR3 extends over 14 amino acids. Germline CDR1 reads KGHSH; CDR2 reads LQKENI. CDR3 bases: TGTGCCAGCTCACCAAAGACTAGCGGGAGTGAGCAGTTCTTC. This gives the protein CASSPKTSGSEQFF.

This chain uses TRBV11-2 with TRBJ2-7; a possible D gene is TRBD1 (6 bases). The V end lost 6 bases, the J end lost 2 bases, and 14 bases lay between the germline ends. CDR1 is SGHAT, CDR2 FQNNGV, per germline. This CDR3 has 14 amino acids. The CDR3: CASRQPGQAYEQYF. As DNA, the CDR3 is TGTGCCAGCAGGCAACCGGGACAAGCCTACGAGCAGTACTTC.

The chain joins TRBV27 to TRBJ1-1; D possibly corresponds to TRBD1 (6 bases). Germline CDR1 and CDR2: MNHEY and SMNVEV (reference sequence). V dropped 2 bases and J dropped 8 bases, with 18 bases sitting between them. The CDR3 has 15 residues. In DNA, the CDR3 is TGTGCCAGCAGTTTAAACCCCGGACAGACTCCGGAAGCTTTCTTT. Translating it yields CASSLNPGQTPEAFF.

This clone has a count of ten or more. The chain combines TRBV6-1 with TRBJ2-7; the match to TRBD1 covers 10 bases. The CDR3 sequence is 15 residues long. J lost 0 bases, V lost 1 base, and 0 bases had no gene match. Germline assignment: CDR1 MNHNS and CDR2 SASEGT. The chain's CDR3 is CASSEGTGGSYEQYF. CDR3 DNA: TGTGCCAGCAGTGAAGGGACAGGGGGCTCCTACGAGCAGTACTTC.

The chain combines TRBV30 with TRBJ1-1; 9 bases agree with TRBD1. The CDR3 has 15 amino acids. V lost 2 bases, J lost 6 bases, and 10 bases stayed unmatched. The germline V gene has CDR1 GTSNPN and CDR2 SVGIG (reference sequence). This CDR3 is CAWSYRDRETPEAFF. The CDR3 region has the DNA TGTGCCTGGAGTTACCGGGACAGGGAAACCCCTGAAGCTTTCTTT.

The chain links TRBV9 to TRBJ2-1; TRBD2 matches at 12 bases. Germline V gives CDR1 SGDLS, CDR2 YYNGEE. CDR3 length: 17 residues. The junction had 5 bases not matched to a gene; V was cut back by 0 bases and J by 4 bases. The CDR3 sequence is CASSVASTSGSYNEQFF. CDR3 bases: TGTGCCAGCAGCGTAGCTTCGACTAGCGGGAGTTACAATGAGCAGTTCTTC.

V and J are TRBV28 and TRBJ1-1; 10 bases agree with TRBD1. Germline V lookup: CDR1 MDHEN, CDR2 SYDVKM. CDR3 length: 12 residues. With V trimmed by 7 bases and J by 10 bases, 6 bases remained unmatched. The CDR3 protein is CASKLRTGGAFF. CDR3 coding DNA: TGTGCCAGCAAATTACGGACAGGGGGAGCTTTCTTT.

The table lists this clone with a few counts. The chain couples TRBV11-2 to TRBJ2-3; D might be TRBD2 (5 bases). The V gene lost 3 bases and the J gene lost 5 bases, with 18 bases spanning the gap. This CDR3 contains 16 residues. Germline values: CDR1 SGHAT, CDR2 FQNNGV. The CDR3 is CASSFNSDQAGDTQYF. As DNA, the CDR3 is TGTGCCAGCAGCTTTAATAGCGACCAGGCCGGAGATACGCAGTATTTT.

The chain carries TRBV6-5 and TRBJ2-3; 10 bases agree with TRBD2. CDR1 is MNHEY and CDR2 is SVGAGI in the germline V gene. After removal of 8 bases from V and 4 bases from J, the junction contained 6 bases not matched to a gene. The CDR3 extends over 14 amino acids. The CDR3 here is CASSSSGRADTQYF. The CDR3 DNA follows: TGTGCCAGCTCTTCGAGCGGGAGGGCAGATACGCAGTATTTT.

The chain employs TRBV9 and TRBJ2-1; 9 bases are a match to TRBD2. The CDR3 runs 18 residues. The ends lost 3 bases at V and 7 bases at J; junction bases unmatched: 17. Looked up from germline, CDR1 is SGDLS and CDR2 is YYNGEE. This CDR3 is CASSERLPSGRMGNEQFF. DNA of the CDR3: TGTGCCAGCAGCGAGAGATTACCAAGCGGGAGGATGGGTAATGAGCAGTTCTTC.

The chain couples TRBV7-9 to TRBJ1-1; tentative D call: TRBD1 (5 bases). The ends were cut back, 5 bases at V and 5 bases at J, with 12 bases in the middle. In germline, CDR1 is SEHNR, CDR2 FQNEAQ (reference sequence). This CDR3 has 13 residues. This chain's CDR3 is CASSLGTGTEAFF. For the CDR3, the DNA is TGTGCCAGCAGCCTAGGGACGGGGACTGAAGCTTTCTTT.

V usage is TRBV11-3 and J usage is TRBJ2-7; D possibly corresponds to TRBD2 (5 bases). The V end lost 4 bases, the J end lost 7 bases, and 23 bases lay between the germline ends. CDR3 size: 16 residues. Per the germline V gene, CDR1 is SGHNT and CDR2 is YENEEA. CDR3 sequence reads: CASSYSASLTNGEQYF. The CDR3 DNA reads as TGTGCCAGCAGCTATTCAGCTAGCCTCACAAATGGGGAGCAGTACTTC.